This T cell receptor beta chain derives from a study of metastatic and nonmetastatic thyroid tumors. Study-wide background: Samples came from malignant and benign thyroid patients, and repertoires were compared across blood and tumor or nodule tissue. Findings of the study overall: According to reports, the diversity of TCR beta was significantly higher in malignant thyroid tumors than in benign nodules, and this held in both blood and tumor samples.

As handled by the study authors: Clinicopathological groups of papillary thyroid cancer showed CDR3 differences that were used to build a distant-metastasis classifier. TCRdb reanalyzed the PCR reads via MiXCR. TCRdb's processing, not the authors', yielded these V and J calls. The data show over 25,000 clones, 15% to 20% seen once. Not a single patient had been given any form of treatment at any point before undergoing thyroid surgery. At least ten counts were recorded for this clone. Its matching antigen is unknown. Germline lookup yields CDR1 SNHLY and CDR2 FYNNEI. The CDR3 consists of 11 residues. V was shortened by 6 bases and J by 3 bases, with 5 bases between the two germline ends.

The sequenced sample consisted of blood. The chain is built from TRBV2 and TRBJ1-1; D is undetermined. The receptor was derived from a female donor with papillary thyroid cancer or a benign thyroid nodule (not recorded which). Some clones in this sample may be carry-over from other donors' samples. The CDR3 loop is CASSAYTEAFF. In DNA, the CDR3 is TGTGCCAGCAGCGCGTACACTGAAGCTTTCTTT. Complete variable domain (other parts from reference TRBV2 and TRBJ1-1): EPEVTQTPSHQVTQMGQEVILRCVPISNHLYFYWYRQILGQKVEFLVSFYNNEISEKSEIFDDQFSVERPDGSNFTLKIRSTKLEDSAMYFCASSAYTEAFFGQGTRLTVV.